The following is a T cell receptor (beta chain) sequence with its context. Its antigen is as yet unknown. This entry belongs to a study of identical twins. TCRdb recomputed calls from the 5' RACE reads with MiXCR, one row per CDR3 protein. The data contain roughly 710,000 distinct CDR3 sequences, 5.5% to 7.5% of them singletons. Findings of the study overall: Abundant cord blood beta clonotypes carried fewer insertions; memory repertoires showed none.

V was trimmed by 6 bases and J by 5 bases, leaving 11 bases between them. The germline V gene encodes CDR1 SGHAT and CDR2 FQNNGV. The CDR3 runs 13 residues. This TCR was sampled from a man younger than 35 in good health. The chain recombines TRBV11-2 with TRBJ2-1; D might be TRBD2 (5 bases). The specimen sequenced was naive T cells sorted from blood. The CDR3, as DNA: TGTGCCAGCAGTCACGGACTTGACAATGAGCAGTTCTTC. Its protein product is CASSHGLDNEQFF.